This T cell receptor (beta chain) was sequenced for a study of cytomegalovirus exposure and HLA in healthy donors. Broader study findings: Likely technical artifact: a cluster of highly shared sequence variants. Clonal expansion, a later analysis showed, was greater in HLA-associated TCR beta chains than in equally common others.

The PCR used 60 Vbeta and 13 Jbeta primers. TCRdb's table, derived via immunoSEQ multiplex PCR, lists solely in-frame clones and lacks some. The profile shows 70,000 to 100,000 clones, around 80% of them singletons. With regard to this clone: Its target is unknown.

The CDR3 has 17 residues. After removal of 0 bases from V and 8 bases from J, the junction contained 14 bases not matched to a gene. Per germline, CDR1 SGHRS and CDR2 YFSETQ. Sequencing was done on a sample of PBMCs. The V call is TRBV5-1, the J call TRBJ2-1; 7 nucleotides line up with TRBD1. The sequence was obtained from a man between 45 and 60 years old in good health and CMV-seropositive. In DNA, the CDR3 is TGCGCCAGCAGCTTGGTTCCACCAACAGGGGTAAAGGATGAGCAGTTCTTC. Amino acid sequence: CASSLVPPTGVKDEQFF.